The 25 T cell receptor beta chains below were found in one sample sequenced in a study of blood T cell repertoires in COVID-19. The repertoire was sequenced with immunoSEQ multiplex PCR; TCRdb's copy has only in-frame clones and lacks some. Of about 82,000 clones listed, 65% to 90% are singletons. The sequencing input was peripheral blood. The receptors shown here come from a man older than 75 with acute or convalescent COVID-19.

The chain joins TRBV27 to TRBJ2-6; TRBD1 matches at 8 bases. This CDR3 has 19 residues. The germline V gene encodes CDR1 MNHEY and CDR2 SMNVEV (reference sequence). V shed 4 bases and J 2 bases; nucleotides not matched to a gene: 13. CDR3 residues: CASSSPSGGGVTGANVLTF. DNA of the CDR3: TGTGCCAGCAGTTCGCCATCAGGGGGCGGAGTAACTGGGGCCAACGTCCTGACTTTC.

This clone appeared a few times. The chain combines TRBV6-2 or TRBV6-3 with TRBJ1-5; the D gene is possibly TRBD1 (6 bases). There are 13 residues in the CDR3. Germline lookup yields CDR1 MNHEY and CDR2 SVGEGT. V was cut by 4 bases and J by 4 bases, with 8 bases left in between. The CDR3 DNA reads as TGTGCCAGCAGTTTTGACAGGAATCAGCCCCAGCATTTT. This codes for CASSFDRNQPQHF.

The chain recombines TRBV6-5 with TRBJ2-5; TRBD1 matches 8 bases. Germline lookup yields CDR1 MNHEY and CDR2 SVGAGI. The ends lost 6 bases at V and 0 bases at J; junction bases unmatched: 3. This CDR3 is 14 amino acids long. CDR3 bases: TGTGCCAGCAGAAGACAGGGGAACCAAGAGACCCAGTACTTC. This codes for CASRRQGNQETQYF.

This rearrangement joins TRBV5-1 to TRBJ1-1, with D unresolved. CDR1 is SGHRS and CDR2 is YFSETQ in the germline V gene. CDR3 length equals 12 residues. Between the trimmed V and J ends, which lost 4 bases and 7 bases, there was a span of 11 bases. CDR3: CASSKTLDEAFF. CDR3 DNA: TGCGCCAGCAGCAAGACACTAGATGAAGCTTTCTTT.

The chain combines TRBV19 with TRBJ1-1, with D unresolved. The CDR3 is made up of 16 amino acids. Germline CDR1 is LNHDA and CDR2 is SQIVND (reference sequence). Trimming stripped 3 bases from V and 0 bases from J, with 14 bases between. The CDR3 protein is CASSIGRRVMNTEAFF. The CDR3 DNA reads TGTGCCAGTAGTATTGGTCGTAGAGTCATGAACACTGAAGCTTTCTTT.

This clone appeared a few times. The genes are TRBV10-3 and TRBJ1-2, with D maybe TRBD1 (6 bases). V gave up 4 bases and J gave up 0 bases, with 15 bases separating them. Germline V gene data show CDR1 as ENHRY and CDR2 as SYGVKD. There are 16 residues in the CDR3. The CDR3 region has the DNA TGTGCCATCAGTGCGGGCAGGGGATCAGCTAACTATGGCTACACCTTC. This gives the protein CAISAGRGSANYGYTF.

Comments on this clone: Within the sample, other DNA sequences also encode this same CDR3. The DNA for the CDR3 is TGCGCCAGCAGCTTGGACACCAACTATGGCTACACCTTC. It yields the protein CASSLDTNYGYTF. The genes are TRBV5-1 and TRBJ1-2; D is uncertain. The V end lost 0 bases, the J end lost 2 bases, and 5 bases lay between the germline ends. Germline V gene data show CDR1 as SGHRS and CDR2 as YFSETQ. The CDR3 runs 13 residues.

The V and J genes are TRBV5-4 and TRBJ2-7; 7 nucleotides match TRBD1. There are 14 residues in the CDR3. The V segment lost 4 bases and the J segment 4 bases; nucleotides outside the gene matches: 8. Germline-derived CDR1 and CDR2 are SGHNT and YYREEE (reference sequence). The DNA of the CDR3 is TGTGCCAGCAGCGTGGACAGGTCAGGTTACGAGCAGTACTTC. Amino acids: CASSVDRSGYEQYF. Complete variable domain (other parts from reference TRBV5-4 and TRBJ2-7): ETGVTQSPTHLIKTRGQQVTLRCSSQSGHNTVSWYQQALGQGPQFIFQYYREEENGRGNFPPRFSGLQFPNYSSELNVNALELDDSALYLCASSVDRSGYEQYFGPGTRLTVT.

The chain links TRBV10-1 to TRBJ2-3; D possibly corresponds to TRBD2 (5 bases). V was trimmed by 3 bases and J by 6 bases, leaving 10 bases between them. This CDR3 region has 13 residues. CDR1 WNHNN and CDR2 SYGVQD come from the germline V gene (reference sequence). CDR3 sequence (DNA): TGCGCCAGCAGTGATACGAGGGCGGATACGCAGTATTTT. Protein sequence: CASSDTRADTQYF.

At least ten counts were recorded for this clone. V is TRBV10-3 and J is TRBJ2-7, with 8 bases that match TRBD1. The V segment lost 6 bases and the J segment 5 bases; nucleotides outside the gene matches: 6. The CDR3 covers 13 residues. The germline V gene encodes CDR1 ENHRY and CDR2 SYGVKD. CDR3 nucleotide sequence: TGTGCCATCAGCGGACAGGGTAACCACGAGCAGTACTTC. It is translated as CAISGQGNHEQYF.

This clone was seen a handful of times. CDR3 sequence (DNA): TGTGCCAGCAGCTTAGACGGCTCTAGCGGGAGTTATGAGCAGTTCTTC. Translation gives CASSLDGSSGSYEQFF. The chain employs TRBV11-3 and TRBJ2-1, with 10 bases lining up with TRBD2. The CDR3 consists of 16 residues. With 0 bases clipped from V and 8 bases from J, the junction kept 7 bases outside the gene matches. Germline CDR1 and CDR2: SGHNT and YENEEA. The variable domain in full, completed from reference TRBV11-3 and TRBJ2-1, reads EAGVVQSPRYKIIEKKQPVAFWCNPISGHNTLYWYLQNLGQGPELLIRYENEEAVDDSQLPKDRFSAERLKGVDSTLKIQPAELGDSAVYLCASSLDGSSGSYEQFFGPGTRLTVL.

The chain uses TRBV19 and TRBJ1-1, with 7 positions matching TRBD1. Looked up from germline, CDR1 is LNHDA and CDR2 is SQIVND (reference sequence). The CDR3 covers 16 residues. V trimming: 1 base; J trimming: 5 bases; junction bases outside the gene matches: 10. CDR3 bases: TGTGCCAGTAGTATAGGCCTACAGGGGCGAGGGACTGAAGCTTTCTTT. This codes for CASSIGLQGRGTEAFF.

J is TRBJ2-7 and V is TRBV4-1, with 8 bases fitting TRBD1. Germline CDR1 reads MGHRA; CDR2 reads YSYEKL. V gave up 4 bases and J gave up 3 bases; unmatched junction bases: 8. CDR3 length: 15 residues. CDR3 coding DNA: TGCGCCAGCAGCCGTAAGACAGGGGCGGACTACGAGCAGTACTTC. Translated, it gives CASSRKTGADYEQYF.

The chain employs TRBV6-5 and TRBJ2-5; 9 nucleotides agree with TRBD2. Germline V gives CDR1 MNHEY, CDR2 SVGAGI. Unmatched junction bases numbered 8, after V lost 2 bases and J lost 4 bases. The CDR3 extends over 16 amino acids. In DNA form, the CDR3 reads TGTGCCAGCAGTTACGGACTTGCGGGAGGGCGAGAGACCCAGTACTTC. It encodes CASSYGLAGGRETQYF.

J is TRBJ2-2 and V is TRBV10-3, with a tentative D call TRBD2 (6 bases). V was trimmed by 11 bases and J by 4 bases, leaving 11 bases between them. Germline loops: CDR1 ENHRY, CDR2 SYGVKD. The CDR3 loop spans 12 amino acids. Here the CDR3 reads CAGGRGTGELFF. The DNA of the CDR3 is TGTGCCGGGGGGAGAGGCACCGGGGAGCTGTTTTTT.

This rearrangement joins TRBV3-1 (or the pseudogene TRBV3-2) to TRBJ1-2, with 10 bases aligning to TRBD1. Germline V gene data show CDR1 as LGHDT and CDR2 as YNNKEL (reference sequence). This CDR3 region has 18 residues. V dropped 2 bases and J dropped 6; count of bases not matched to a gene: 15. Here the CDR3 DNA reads TGTGCCAGCAGCCAATCATCCCTTACGACAGGGGGCAGGGATGGCTACACCTTC. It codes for CASSQSSLTTGGRDGYTF.

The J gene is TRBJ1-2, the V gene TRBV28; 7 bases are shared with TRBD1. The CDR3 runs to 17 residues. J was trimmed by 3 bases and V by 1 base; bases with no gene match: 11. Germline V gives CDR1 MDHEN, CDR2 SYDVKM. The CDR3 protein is CASSLLNLQGRDYGYTF. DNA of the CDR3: TGTGCCAGCAGTTTATTAAATTTACAGGGGCGCGACTATGGCTACACCTTC.

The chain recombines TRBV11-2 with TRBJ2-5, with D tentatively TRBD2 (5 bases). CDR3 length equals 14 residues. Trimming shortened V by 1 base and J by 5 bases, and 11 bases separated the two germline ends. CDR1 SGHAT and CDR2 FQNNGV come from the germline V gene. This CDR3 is CASSLGVGAETQYF. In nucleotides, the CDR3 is TGTGCCAGCAGCTTAGGGGTGGGAGCGGAGACCCAGTACTTC.

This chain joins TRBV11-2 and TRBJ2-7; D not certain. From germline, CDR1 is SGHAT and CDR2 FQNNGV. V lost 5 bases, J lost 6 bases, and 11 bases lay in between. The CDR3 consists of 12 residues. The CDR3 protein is CASSLVGFEQYF. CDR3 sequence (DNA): TGTGCCAGCAGCCTAGTCGGGTTCGAGCAGTACTTC.

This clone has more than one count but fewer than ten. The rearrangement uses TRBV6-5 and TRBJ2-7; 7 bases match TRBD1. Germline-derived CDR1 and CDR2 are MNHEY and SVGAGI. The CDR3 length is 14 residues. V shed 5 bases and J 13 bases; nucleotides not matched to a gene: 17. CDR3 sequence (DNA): TGTGCCAGCAGTCCGGACAGGCTGTACGTAGGCCACTACTTC. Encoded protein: CASSPDRLYVGHYF.

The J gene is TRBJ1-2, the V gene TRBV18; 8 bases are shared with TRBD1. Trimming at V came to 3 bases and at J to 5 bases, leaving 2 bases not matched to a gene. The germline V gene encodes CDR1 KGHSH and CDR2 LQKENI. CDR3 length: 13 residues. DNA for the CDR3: TGTGCCAGCTCACCCGACAGGGGATATGGCTACACCTTC. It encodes CASSPDRGYGYTF.

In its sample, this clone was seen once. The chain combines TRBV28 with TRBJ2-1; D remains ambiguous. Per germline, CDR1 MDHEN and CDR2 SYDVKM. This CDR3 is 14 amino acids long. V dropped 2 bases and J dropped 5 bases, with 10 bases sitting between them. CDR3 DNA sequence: TGTGCCAGCAGTTTAACAGCTCCTAACAATGAGCAGTTCTTC. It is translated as CASSLTAPNNEQFF.

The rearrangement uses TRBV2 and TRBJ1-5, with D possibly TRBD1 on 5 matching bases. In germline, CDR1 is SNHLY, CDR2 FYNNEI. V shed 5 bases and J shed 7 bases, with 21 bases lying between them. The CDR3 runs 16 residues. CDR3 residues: CASSRSRGRNGQPQHF. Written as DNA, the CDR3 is TGTGCCAGCAGTCGCTCAAGGGGTCGAAACGGGCAGCCCCAGCATTTT.

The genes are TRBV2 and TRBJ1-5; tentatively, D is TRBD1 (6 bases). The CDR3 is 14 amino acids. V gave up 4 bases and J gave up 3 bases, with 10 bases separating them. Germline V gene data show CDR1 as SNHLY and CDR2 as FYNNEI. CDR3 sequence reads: CASSARGVNQPQHF. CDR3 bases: TGTGCCAGCAGTGCCAGGGGAGTCAATCAGCCCCAGCATTTT.

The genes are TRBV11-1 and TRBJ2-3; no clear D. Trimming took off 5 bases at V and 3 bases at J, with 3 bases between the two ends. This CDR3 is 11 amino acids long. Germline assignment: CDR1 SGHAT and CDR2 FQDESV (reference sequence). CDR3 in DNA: TGTGCCAGCAGCCTTACAGATACGCAGTATTTT. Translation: CASSLTDTQYF.